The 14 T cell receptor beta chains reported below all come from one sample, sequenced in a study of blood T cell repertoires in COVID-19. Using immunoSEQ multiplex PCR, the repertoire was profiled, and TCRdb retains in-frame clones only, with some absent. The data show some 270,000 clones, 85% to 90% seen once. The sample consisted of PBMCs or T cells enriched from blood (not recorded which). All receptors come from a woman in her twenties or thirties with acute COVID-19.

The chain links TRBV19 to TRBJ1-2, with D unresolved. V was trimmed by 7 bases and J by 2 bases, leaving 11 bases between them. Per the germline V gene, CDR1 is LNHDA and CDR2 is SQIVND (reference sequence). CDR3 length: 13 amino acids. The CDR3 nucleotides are TGTGCCAGTACCCATACGGGGAACTATGGCTACACCTTC. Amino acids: CASTHTGNYGYTF.

CDR3 in amino acids: CASSPLLADISGANVLTF. In DNA form, the CDR3 reads TGTGCCAGCTCACCATTGCTAGCGGATATCTCTGGGGCCAACGTCCTGACTTTC. This chain joins TRBV18 and TRBJ2-6; TRBD2 matches at 7 bases. From germline, CDR1 is KGHSH and CDR2 LQKENI. The CDR3 is made up of 18 amino acids. The junction had 7 bases not matched to a gene; V was cut back by 2 bases and J by 0 bases.

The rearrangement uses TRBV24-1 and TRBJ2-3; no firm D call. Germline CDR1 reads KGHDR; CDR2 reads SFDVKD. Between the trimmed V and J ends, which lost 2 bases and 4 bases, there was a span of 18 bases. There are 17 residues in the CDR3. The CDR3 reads CATSDSDGSEAADTQYF. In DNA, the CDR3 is TGTGCCACCAGTGATTCCGATGGAAGCGAGGCAGCAGATACGCAGTATTTT.

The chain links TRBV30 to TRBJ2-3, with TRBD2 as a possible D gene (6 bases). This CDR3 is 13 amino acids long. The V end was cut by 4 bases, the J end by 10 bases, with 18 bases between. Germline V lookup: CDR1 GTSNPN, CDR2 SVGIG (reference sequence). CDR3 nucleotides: TGTGCCTGGACCCCGCCGGGGGTGGTCGCGCAGTATTTT. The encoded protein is CAWTPPGVVAQYF.

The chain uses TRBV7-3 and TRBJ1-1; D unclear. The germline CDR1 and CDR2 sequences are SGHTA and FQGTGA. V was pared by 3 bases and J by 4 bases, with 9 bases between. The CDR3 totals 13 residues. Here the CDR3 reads CASSFSPRTEAFF. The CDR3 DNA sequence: TGTGCCAGCAGCTTTTCCCCCCGCACTGAAGCTTTCTTT.

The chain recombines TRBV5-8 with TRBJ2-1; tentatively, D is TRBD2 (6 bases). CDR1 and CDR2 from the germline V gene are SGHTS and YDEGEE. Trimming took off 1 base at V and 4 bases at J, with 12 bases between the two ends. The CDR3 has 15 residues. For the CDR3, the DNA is TGTGCCAGCAGCTTGTCGGTAGCGGTTTACAATGAGCAGTTCTTC. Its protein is CASSLSVAVYNEQFF.

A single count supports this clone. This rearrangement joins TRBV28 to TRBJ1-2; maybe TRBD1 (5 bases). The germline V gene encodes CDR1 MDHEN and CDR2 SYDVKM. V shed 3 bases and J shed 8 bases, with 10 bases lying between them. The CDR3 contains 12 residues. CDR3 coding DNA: TGTGCCAGCAGTTTGAAGGGGATCGGCTACACCTTC. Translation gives CASSLKGIGYTF.

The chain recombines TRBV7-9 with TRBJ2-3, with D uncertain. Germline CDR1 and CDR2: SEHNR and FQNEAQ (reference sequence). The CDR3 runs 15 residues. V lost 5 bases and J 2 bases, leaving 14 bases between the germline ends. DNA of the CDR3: TGTGCCAGCAGCCCTACTCTCGCCTTCACAGATACGCAGTATTTT. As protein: CASSPTLAFTDTQYF.

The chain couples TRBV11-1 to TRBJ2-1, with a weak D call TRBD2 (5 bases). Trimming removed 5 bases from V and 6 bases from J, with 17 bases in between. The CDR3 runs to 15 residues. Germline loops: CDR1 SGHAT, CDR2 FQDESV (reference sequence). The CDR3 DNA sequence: TGTGCCAGCAGCCTTATATGGGAGTCATTCAATGAGCAGTTCTTC. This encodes CASSLIWESFNEQFF.

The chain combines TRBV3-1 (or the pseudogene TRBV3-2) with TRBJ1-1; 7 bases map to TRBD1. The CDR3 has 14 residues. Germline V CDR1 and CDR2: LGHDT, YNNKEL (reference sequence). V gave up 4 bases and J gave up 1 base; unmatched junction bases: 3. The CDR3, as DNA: TGTGCCAGCAGCCGGGGACAGACGAACACTGAAGCTTTCTTT. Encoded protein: CASSRGQTNTEAFF.

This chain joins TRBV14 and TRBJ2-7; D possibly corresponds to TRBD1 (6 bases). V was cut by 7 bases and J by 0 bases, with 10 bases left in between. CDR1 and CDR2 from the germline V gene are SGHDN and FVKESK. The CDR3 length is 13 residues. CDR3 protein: CASKQGFSYEQYF. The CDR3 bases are TGTGCCAGCAAACAGGGCTTCTCCTACGAGCAGTACTTC.

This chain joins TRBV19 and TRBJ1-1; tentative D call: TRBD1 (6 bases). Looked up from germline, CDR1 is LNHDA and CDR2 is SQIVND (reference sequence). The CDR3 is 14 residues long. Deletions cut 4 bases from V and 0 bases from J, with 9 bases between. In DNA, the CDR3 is TGTGCCAGTAGTACGGGACATTTGAACACTGAAGCTTTCTTT. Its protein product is CASSTGHLNTEAFF.

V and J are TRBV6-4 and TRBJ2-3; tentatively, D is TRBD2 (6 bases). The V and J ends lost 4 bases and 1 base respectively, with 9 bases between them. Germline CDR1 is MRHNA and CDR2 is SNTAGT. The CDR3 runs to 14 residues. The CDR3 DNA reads TGTGCCAGCAGTGCAGCGGGTGGCACAGATACGCAGTATTTT. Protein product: CASSAAGGTDTQYF.

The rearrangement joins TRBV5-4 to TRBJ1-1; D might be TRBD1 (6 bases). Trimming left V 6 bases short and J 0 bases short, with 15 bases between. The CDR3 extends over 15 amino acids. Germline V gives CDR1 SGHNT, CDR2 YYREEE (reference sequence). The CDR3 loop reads CASNKIGQLNTEAFF. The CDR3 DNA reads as TGTGCCAGCAACAAAATCGGACAGCTGAACACTGAAGCTTTCTTT.